The rows below give T cell receptor beta chains drawn from one sample of a study of beta chain features in type 1 diabetes. The method was immunoSEQ multiplex PCR; TCRdb's version includes in-frame clones alone and lacks a portion of them. The data contain nearly 250,000 clones, 13% to 15% of them singletons. The source material was naive CD4+ T cells from blood. The receptors originated from a woman aged 40 to 50 in good health. The CDR3 runs from the conserved cysteine through the conserved F or W. A D gene is named only where the DNA matches it firmly. Only part of the rows carry a size: once, few, many, or a class if the clone is expanded.

>TRBD1|TRBJ1-1|.|TRBV10-3
TGTGCCATCAGGGAAGACAGGGGGGGAACCTGGAGCGCTGAAGCTTTCTTT
CAIREDRGGTWSAEAFF
>.|TRBJ1-4|few|TRBV5-4
TGTGCCAGCAGCTTTGAAAGACAGGCAACTAATGAAAAACTGTTTTTT
CASSFERQATNEKLFF
>.|TRBJ2-3|.|TRBV7-9
TGTGCCAGCAGCGTGGACTTAAGCACAGATACGCAGTATTTT
CASSVDLSTDTQYF
>TRBD1|TRBJ1-2|few|TRBV5-1
TGCGCCAGCACCAGGACAGGGGGTTCCTATGGCTACACCTTC
CASTRTGGSYGYTF
>.|TRBJ2-3|few|TRBV13
TGTGCCAGCAGCTTTGGGTCTAGAGGGCTCACAGATACGCAGTATTTT
CASSFGSRGLTDTQYF
>TRBD2|TRBJ2-1|.|TRBV2
TGTGCCAGCAGTGGGACTAGCGGGTTTTACTCCTACAATGAGCAGTTCTTC
CASSGTSGFYSYNEQFF
>.|TRBJ1-2|few|TRBV19
TGTGCCAGTAGTATGGACATCTATGGCTACACCTTC
CASSMDIYGYTF
>.|TRBJ2-7|few|TRBV5-1
TGCGCCAGCAGCTCGGGGACACACTCCTACGAGCAGTACTTC
CASSSGTHSYEQYF
>TRBD2|TRBJ2-5|once|TRBV7-7
TGTGCTAGCAGCAGAAGACTAGCGGGGGATAAAGAGACCCAGTACTTC
CASSRRLAGDKETQYF
>.|TRBJ2-5|.|TRBV6-6
TGTGCCAGCAGCCCAGGGCTGGGGCGAGAGACCCAGTACTTC
CASSPGLGRETQYF
>.|TRBJ1-1|.|TRBV25-1
TGTGCCAGCGTCGGAGGCGCCGCTGAAGCTTTCTTT
CASVGGAAEAFF
>.|TRBJ1-1|few|TRBV7-2
TGTGCCAGCAGCTCCCCGTTGGGCAACACTGAAGCTTTCTTT
CASSSPLGNTEAFF
>TRBD2|TRBJ2-5|few|TRBV7-9
TGTGCCAGCAACCGAATGACTAGCGGGGCGGAGACCCAGTACTTC
CASNRMTSGAETQYF
>TRBD2|TRBJ2-1|few|TRBV6-6
TGTGCCAGCAGGCCTTCTAGCGGGGGGATCAATGAGCAGTTCTTC
CASRPSSGGINEQFF
>TRBD1|TRBJ1-4|.|TRBV5-4
TGTGCCAGCAGCCCGGGACAGAGGAGTAATGAAAAACTGTTTTTT
CASSPGQRSNEKLFF
>TRBD2|TRBJ2-3|few|TRBV9
TGTGCCAGCAGCTCGGGACTAGTGATCGCAGATACGCAGTATTTT
CASSSGLVIADTQYF